This T cell receptor (beta chain) was captured by sequencing in a study of Ad26.COV2.S vaccination and SARS-CoV-2 variants. For the study at large: The donor belonged to the COV1001 Ad26.COV2.S trial arm.

Profiled with immunoSEQ multiplex PCR; TCRdb holds only in-frame clones, not every one. Found here are hundreds of thousands of clones, 89% of them singletons; the top ten hold approximately 1.5%. Stated treatment: around 19 received Ad26.COV2.S at low or high dose, single or two shots; 5 received placebo; per-sample allocation not given. Day 63 after the first injection of vaccine or placebo was the sampling time. The clonotype comes from a person between 18 and 65 years old who received the Ad26.COV2.S COVID-19 vaccine or a placebo. This specimen consisted of peripheral blood, obtained in a trial of Ad26.COV2.S vaccine versus placebo.

Written as DNA, the CDR3 is TGCAGCGTTGAAGATGCTGGACTAGCGGGAGTGGATGAGCAGTTCTTC. It specifies CSVEDAGLAGVDEQFF. The genes are TRBV29-1 and TRBJ2-1; 13 bases map to TRBD2. After removal of 0 bases from V and 8 bases from J, the junction contained 7 bases not matched to a gene. The CDR3 totals 16 residues. Germline assignment: CDR1 SQVTM and CDR2 ANQGSEA.